The 10 T cell receptor beta chains below come from one sample, sequenced in a study of control samples from healthy donors and cancer patients. Repertoires were generated with immunoSEQ multiplex PCR, while TCRdb's copy carries only in-frame clones and drops some. Recorded for this sample: under 200,000 clones. The sequenced sample consisted of blood. These receptors were obtained from a woman aged 25 to 45 in good health.

The CDR3 spells CASSVQGNSPLHF. CDR3 sequence (DNA): TGTGCCAGCAGTGTACAGGGCAATTCACCCCTCCACTTT. The chain joins TRBV2 to TRBJ1-6, with D perhaps matching TRBD1 (6 bases). Looked up from germline, CDR1 is SNHLY and CDR2 is FYNNEI. The length of the CDR3 is 13 residues. Trimming removed 4 bases from V and 7 bases from J, with 8 bases in between. Filled out from reference TRBV2 and TRBJ1-6, the complete variable domain reads EPEVTQTPSHQVTQMGQEVILRCVPISNHLYFYWYRQILGQKVEFLVSFYNNEISEKSEIFDDQFSVERPDGSNFTLKIRSTKLEDSAMYFCASSVQGNSPLHFGNGTRLTVT.

V gene TRBV28 combines with J gene TRBJ2-7, with TRBD1 matching 7 bases. V dropped 6 bases and J dropped 4; count of bases not matched to a gene: 12. The germline V gene has CDR1 MDHEN and CDR2 SYDVKM. There are 15 residues in the CDR3. This chain's CDR3 is CASRVTGALAYEQYF. The CDR3 DNA sequence: TGTGCCAGCAGAGTAACAGGGGCGCTTGCGTACGAGCAGTACTTC. The full variable domain, completed using reference TRBV28 and TRBJ2-7, is DVKVTQSSRYLVKRTGEKVFLECVQDMDHENMFWYRQDPGLGLRLIYFSYDVKMKEKGDIPEGYSVSREKKERFSLILESASTNQTSMYLCASRVTGALAYEQYFGPGTRLTVT.

The rearrangement links TRBV7-3 to TRBJ2-6; D remains unclear. The CDR3 has 13 amino acids. Per the germline V gene, CDR1 is SGHTA and CDR2 is FQGTGA. V lost 5 bases and J lost 0, with 2 bases in between. CDR3 loop: CASSPSGANVLTF. Here the CDR3 DNA reads TGTGCCAGCAGCCCCTCTGGGGCCAACGTCCTGACTTTC.

V usage is TRBV5-1 and J usage is TRBJ2-1, with 12 positions matching TRBD2. The CDR3 loop spans 15 amino acids. V lost 7 bases to trimming and J lost 4 bases; unmatched junction nucleotides: 6. In germline, CDR1 is SGHRS, CDR2 YFSETQ. The CDR3 sequence is CASGTSGGPYNEQFF. DNA of the CDR3: TGCGCCAGCGGAACTAGCGGGGGGCCTTACAATGAGCAGTTCTTC.

The J gene is TRBJ1-1, the V gene TRBV28; D is undetermined. This CDR3 contains 13 residues. Germline V gene data show CDR1 as MDHEN and CDR2 as SYDVKM. Between the trimmed V and J ends, which lost 3 bases and 6 bases, there was a span of 11 bases. CDR3 DNA: TGTGCCAGCAGTTTCGGCGGATGGGCTGAAGCTTTCTTT. It specifies CASSFGGWAEAFF.

The chain is built from TRBV28 and TRBJ1-3; D gene unclear. The germline V gene encodes CDR1 MDHEN and CDR2 SYDVKM. The CDR3 sequence is 14 residues long. V was trimmed by 3 bases and J by 1 base, leaving 7 bases between them. The CDR3 DNA reads TGTGCCAGCAGTTTTGAAGGATCTGGAAACACCATATATTTT. Translation gives CASSFEGSGNTIYF.

The genes are TRBV5-4 and TRBJ2-1; TRBD2 matches 13 bases. The CDR3 covers 16 residues. Germline loops: CDR1 SGHNT, CDR2 YYREEE (reference sequence). The ends lost 4 bases at V and 8 bases at J; junction bases unmatched: 9. CDR3 coding DNA: TGTGCCAGCAGCCCAAAGACTAGCGGGGGGTTCGATGAGCAGTTCTTC. Translation: CASSPKTSGGFDEQFF. Using reference TRBV5-4 and TRBJ2-1 for the parts outside the CDR3, the full variable domain is ETGVTQSPTHLIKTRGQQVTLRCSSQSGHNTVSWYQQALGQGPQFIFQYYREEENGRGNFPPRFSGLQFPNYSSELNVNALELDDSALYLCASSPKTSGGFDEQFFGPGTRLTVL.

The rearrangement uses TRBV13 and TRBJ2-1; 9 bases align to TRBD2. The CDR3 runs to 18 residues. After removal of 1 base from V and 6 bases from J, the junction contained 13 bases not matched to a gene. Germline V CDR1 and CDR2: PRHDT, FYEKMQ (reference sequence). The CDR3 is CASSLEDTFSGGGNEQFF. CDR3 sequence (DNA): TGTGCCAGCAGCTTAGAGGATACCTTTAGCGGGGGTGGCAATGAGCAGTTCTTC.

The chain joins TRBV13 to TRBJ2-3; D is tentatively TRBD1 or TRBD2 (5 bases each). Germline CDR1 is PRHDT and CDR2 is FYEKMQ (reference sequence). The CDR3 has 15 amino acids. Trimming took 5 bases from V and 8 from J, leaving 20 bases between them. The CDR3 DNA sequence: TGTGCCAGCAGCCCTGGGTCGGAGAGGGGACGTACGCAGTATTTT. Translation gives CASSPGSERGRTQYF.

The chain combines TRBV6-2 or TRBV6-3 with TRBJ1-6; D is unclear. CDR1 is MNHEY, CDR2 SVGEGT, per germline. V lost 4 bases and J 9 bases, leaving 10 bases between the germline ends. The CDR3 loop spans 13 amino acids. The CDR3 here is CASSFLLGSPLHF. As DNA, the CDR3 is TGTGCCAGCAGTTTTCTACTCGGTTCACCCCTCCACTTT.